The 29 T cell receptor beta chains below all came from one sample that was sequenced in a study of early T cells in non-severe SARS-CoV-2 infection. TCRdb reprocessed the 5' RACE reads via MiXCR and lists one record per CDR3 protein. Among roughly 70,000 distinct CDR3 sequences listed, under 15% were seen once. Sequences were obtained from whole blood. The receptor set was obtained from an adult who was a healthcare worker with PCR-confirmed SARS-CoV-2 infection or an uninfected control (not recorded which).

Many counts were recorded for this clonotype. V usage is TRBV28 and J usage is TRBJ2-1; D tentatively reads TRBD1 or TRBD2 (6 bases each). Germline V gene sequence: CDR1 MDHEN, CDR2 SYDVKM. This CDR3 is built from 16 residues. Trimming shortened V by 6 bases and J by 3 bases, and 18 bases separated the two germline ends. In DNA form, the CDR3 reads TGTGCCAGCAGCTCTTTTCTCGGGGGCAGCTACAATGAGCAGTTCTTC. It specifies CASSSFLGGSYNEQFF.

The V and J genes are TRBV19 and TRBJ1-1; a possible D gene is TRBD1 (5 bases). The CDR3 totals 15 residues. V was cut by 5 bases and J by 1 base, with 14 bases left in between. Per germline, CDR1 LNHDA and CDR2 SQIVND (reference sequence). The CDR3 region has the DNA TGTGCCAGTAGTCCCGGACACGGTGGGAACACTGAAGCTTTCTTT. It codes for CASSPGHGGNTEAFF.

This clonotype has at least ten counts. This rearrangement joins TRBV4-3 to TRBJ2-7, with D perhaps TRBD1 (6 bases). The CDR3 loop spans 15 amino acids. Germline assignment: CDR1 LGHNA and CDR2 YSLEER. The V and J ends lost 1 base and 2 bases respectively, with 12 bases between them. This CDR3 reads CASSQGRTATYEQYF. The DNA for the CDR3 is TGCGCCAGCAGCCAAGGGAGGACAGCGACCTACGAGCAGTACTTC.

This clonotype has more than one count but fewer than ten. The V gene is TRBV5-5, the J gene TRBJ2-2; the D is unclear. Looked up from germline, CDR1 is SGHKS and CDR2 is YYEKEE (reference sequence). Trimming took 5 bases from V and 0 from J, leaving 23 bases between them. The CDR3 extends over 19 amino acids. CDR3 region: CASRQNPFSPAANTGELFF. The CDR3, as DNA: TGTGCCAGCAGGCAAAACCCCTTTTCCCCCGCTGCGAACACCGGGGAGCTGTTTTTT.

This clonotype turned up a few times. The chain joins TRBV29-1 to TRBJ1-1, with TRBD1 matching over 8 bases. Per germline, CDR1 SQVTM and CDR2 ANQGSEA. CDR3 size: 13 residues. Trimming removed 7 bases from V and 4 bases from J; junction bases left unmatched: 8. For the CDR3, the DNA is TGCAGCGCCCGAGGACAGGGAGGCACTGAAGCTTTCTTT. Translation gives CSARGQGGTEAFF.

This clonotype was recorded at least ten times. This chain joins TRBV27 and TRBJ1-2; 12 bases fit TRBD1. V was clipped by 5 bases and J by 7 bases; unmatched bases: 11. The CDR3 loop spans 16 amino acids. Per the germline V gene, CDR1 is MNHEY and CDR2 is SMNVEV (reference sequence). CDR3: CASSPWGQGARGGYTF. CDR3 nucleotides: TGTGCCAGCAGTCCATGGGGACAGGGGGCCAGGGGTGGCTACACCTTC.

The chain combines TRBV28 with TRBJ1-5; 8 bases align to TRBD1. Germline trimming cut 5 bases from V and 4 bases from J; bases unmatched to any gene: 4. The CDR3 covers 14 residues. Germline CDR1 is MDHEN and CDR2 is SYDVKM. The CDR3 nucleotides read TGTGCCAGCAGTCGGGACAGGTCTAATCAGCCCCAGCATTTT. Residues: CASSRDRSNQPQHF.

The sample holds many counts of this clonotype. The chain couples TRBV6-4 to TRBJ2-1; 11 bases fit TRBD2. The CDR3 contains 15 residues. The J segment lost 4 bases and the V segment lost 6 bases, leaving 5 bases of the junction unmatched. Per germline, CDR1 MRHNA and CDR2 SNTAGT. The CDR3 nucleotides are TGTGCCAGCAGCCCGGGACTAGCGGATTACAATGAGCAGTTCTTC. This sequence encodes CASSPGLADYNEQFF.

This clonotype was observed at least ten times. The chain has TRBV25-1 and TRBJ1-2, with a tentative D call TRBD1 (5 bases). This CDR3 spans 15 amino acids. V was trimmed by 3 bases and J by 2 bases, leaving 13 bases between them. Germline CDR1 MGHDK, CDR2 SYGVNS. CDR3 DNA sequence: TGTGCCAGCAGTGACTCGCGGGGGGACAACTATGGCTACACCTTC. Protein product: CASSDSRGDNYGYTF.

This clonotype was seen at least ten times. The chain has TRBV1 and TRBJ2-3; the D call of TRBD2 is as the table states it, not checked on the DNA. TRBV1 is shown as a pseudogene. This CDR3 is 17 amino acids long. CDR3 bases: TGCACCAGCAGCCAAGATACCGCGGGAGGGCCTACAGATACGCAGTATTTT. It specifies CTSSQDTAGGPTDTQYF.

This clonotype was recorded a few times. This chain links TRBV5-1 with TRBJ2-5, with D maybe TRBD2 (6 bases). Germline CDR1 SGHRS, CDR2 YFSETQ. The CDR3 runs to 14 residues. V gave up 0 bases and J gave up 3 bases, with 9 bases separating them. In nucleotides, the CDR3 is TGCGCCAGCAGCTTGGGCCCGGGGGAAGAGACCCAGTACTTC. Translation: CASSLGPGEETQYF.

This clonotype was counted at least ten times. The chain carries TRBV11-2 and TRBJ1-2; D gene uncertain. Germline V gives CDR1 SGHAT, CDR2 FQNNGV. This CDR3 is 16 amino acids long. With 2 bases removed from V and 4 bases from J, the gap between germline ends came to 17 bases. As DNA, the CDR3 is TGTGCCAGCAGCTTATCGGTCGGGCACGATACCTATGGCTACACCTTC. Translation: CASSLSVGHDTYGYTF.

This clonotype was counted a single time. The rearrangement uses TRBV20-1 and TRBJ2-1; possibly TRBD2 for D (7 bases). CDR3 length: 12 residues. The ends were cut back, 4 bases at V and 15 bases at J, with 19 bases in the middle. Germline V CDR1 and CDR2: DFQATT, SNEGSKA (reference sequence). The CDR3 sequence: CSANPLEGGTFF. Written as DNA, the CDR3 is TGCAGTGCTAACCCCCTCGAGGGGGGGACGTTCTTC.

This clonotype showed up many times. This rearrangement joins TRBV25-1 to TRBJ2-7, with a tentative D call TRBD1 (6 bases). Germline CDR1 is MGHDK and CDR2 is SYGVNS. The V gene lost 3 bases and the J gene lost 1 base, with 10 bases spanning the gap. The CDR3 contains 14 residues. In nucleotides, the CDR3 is TGTGCCAGCAGTGAGGGCAGGGGATCCTACGAGCAGTACTTC. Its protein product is CASSEGRGSYEQYF.

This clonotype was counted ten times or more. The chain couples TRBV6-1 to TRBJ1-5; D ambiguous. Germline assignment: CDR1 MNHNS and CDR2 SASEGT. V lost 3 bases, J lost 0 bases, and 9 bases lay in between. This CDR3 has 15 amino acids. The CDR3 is CASSDIAGSNQPQHF. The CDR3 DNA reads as TGTGCCAGCAGTGATATAGCAGGTAGCAATCAGCCCCAGCATTTT.

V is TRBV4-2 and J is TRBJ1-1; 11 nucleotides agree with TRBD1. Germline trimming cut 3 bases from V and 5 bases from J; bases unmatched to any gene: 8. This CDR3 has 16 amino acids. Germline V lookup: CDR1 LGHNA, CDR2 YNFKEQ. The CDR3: CASSHRGQGARTEAFF. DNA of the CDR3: TGTGCCAGCAGCCACCGCGGACAGGGGGCTAGGACTGAAGCTTTCTTT.

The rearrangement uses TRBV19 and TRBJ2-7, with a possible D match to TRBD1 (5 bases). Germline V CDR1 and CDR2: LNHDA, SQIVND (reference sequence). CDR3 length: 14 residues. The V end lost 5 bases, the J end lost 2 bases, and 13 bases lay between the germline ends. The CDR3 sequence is CASSPQGPPYEQYF. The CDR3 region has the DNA TGTGCCAGTAGTCCCCAGGGCCCCCCCTACGAGCAGTACTTC.

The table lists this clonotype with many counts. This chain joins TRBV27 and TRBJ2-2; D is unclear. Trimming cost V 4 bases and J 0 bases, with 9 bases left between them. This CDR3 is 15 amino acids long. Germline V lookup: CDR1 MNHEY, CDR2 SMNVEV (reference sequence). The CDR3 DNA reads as TGTGCCAGCAGTTCGGACCCCTCGAACACCGGGGAGCTGTTTTTT. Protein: CASSSDPSNTGELFF.

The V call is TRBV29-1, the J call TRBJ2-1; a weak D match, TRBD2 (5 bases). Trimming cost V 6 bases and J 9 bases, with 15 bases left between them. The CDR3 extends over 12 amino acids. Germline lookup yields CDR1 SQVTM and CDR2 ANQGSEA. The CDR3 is CSVIVPRGEQFF. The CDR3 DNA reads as TGCAGCGTGATCGTTCCTCGGGGTGAGCAGTTCTTC.

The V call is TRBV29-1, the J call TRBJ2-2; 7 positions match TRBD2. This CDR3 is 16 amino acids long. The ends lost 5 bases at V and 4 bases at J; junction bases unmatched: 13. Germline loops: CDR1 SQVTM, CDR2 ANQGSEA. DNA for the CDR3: TGCAGCGTTTCTGAGGCGGGAGCAGGGCGCACCGGGGAGCTGTTTTTT. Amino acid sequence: CSVSEAGAGRTGELFF.

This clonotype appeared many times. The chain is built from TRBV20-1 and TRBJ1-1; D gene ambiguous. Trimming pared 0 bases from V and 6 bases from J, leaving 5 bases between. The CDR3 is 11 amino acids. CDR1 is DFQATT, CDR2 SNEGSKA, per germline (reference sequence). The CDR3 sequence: CSARDGSEAFF. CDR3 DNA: TGCAGTGCTAGAGACGGCTCTGAAGCTTTCTTT.

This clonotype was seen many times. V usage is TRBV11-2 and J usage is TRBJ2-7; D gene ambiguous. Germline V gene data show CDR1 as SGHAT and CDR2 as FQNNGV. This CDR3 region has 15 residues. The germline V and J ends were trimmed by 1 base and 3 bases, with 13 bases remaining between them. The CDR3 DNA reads TGTGCCAGCAGCTTAGGCGCGTACTCTCTCTACGAGCAGTACTTC. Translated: CASSLGAYSLYEQYF.

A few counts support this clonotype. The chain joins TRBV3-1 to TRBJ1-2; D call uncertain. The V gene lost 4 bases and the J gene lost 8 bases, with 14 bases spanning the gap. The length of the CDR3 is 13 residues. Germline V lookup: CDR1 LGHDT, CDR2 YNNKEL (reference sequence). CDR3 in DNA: TGTGCCAGCAGCCGAGTGGACCGCGGGGGCTACACCTTC. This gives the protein CASSRVDRGGYTF.

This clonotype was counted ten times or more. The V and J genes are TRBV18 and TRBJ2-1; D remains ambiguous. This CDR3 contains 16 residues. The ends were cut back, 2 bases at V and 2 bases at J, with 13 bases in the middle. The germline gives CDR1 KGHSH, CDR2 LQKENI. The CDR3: CASSPFRGLTYNEQFF. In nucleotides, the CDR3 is TGTGCCAGCTCACCATTCCGTGGATTAACCTACAATGAGCAGTTCTTC.

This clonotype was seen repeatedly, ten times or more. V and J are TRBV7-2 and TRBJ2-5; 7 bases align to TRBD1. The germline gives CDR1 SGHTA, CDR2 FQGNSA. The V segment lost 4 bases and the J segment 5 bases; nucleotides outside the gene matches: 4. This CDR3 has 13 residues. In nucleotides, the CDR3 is TGTGCCAGCAGCTCCAACAGGGGCGAGACCCAGTACTTC. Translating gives CASSSNRGETQYF.

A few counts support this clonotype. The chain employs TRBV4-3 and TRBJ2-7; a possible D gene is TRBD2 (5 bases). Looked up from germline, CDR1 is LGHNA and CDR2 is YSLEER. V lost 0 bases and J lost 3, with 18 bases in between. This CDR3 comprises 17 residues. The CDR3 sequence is CASSQDLEIGGVYEQYF. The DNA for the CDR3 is TGCGCCAGCAGCCAAGATCTCGAGATAGGAGGCGTCTACGAGCAGTACTTC.

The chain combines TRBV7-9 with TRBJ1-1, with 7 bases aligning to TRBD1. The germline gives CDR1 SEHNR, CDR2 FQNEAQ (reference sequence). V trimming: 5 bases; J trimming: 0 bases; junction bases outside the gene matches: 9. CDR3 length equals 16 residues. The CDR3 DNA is TGTGCCAGCAGCGTCGGACAGGTGTCTATGAACACTGAAGCTTTCTTT. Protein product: CASSVGQVSMNTEAFF.

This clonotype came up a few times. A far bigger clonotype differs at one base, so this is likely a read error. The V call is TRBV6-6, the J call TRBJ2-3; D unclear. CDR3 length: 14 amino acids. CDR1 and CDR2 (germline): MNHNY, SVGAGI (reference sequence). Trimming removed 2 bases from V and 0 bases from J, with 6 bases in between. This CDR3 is CASSYPTSTDTQYF. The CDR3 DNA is TGTGCCAGCAGTTACCCGACTAGCACAGATACGCAGTATTTT.

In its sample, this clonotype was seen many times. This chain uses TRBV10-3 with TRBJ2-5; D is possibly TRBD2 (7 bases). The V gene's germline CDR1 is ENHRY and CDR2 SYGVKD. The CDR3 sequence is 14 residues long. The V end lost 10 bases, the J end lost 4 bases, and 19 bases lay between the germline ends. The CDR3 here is CASRSGGLGETQYF. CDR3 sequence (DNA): TGTGCCAGCAGGTCGGGGGGCCTTGGAGAGACCCAGTACTTC.